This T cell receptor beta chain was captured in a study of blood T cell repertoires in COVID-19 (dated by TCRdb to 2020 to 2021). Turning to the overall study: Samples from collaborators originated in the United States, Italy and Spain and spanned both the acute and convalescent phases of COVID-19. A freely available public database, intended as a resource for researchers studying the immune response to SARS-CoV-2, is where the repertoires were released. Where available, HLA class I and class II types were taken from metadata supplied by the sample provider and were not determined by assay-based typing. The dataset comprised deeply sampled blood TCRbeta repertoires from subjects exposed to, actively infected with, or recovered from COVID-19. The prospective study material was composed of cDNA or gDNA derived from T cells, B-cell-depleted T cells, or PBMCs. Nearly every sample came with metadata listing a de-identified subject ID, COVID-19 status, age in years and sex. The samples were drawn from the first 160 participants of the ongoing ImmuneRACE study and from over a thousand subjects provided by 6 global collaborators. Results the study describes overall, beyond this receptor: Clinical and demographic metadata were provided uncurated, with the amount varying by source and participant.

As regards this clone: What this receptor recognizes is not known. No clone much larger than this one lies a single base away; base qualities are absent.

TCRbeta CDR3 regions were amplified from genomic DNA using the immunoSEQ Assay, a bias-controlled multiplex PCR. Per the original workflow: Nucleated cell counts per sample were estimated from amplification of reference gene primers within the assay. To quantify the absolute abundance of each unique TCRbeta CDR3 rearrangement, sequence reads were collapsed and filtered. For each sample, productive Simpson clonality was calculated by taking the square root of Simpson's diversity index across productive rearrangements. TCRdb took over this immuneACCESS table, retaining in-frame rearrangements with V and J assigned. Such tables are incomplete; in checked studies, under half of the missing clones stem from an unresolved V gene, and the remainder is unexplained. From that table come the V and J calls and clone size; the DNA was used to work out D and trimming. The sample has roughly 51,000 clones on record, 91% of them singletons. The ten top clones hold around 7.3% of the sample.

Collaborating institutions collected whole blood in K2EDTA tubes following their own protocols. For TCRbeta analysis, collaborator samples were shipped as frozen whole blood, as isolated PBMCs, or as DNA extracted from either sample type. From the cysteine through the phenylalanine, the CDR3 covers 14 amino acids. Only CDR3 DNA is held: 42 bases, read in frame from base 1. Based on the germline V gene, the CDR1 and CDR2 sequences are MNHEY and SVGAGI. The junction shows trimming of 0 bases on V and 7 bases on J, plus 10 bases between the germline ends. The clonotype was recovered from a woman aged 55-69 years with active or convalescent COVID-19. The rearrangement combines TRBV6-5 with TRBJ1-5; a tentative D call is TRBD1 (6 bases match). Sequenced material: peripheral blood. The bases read TGTGCCAGCAGTTACTCAGGACAGCTCCAGCCCCAGCATTTT. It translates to CASSYSGQLQPQHF.